This passage covers 8 T cell receptor beta chains from one sample sequenced in a study of blood T cell repertoires in COVID-19. The protocol was immunoSEQ multiplex PCR, while the TCRdb copy is restricted to in-frame clones and leaves out a portion. The sample yields some 400,000 clones, about 90% seen once. The sequencing input was PBMCs or T cells enriched from blood (not recorded which). Every receptor here comes from a man aged 25 to 40 who had recovered from COVID-19.

The chain links TRBV9 to TRBJ2-1; weak D call: TRBD2 (6 bases). CDR1 is SGDLS, CDR2 YYNGEE, per germline. The CDR3 is made up of 15 amino acids. Trimming pared 4 bases from V and 2 bases from J, leaving 13 bases between. The CDR3 loop is CASSQAGTPYNEQFF. For the CDR3, the DNA is TGTGCCAGCAGCCAGGCGGGGACGCCCTACAATGAGCAGTTCTTC.

A few counts support this clone. The rearrangement uses TRBV28 and TRBJ2-7, with D perhaps matching TRBD1 (6 bases). V lost 3 bases to trimming and J lost 6 bases, with 15 bases between them. The CDR3 has 14 amino acids. Germline V gives CDR1 MDHEN, CDR2 SYDVKM. The CDR3 DNA reads as TGTGCCAGCAGTTTCCCCGACAGGTTCGCCGAGCAGTACTTC. Encoded protein: CASSFPDRFAEQYF.

This chain joins TRBV28 and TRBJ1-3; D might be TRBD1 (5 bases). V was shortened by 6 bases and J by 1 base, with 10 bases between the two germline ends. The CDR3 loop spans 14 amino acids. Germline values: CDR1 MDHEN, CDR2 SYDVKM. The CDR3 nucleotides are TGTGCCAGCAGATCCGGGGGATCTGGAAACACCATATATTTT. Residues: CASRSGGSGNTIYF.

This chain uses TRBV6-5 with TRBJ1-1, with D possibly matching TRBD1 (6 bases). From germline, CDR1 is MNHEY and CDR2 SVGAGI. This CDR3 spans 12 amino acids. V lost 11 bases and J 2 bases, leaving 12 bases between the germline ends. The CDR3: CACLRGNTEAFF. CDR3 coding DNA: TGTGCCTGCCTCAGGGGAAACACTGAAGCTTTCTTT.

CDR3: CASRPLERSDTIYF. The CDR3, as DNA: TGTGCCAGCAGGCCGCTGGAACGTAGCGACACCATATATTTT. The J gene is TRBJ1-3, the V gene TRBV6-5; D not certain. CDR1 is MNHEY, CDR2 SVGAGI, per germline. CDR3 length equals 14 residues. Trimming pared 6 bases from V and 8 bases from J, leaving 17 bases between.

For this clone: Within the sample, other DNA sequences also encode this same CDR3. The chain joins TRBV3-1 (or the pseudogene TRBV3-2) to TRBJ1-2; possibly TRBD1 for D (5 bases). The CDR3 length is 12 residues. The germline gives CDR1 LGHDT, CDR2 YNNKEL (reference sequence). V lost 1 base, J lost 8 bases, and 8 bases lay in between. In nucleotides, the CDR3 is TGTGCCAGCAGCCAAGGGGGCGGAGGCTACACCTTC. Amino acid sequence: CASSQGGGGYTF.

This clone occurred a few times. This chain links TRBV19 with TRBJ2-3; 11 nucleotides match TRBD2. CDR3 length equals 17 residues. The V gene's germline CDR1 is LNHDA and CDR2 SQIVND (reference sequence). The trim removed 3 bases at V and 2 bases at J, leaving 7 bases unmatched. The CDR3 loop reads CASSIESTSGATDTQYF. CDR3 DNA: TGTGCCAGTAGTATTGAGTCGACTAGCGGGGCCACAGATACGCAGTATTTT.

The chain has TRBV2 and TRBJ1-2; 7 bases line up with TRBD1. The J segment lost 4 bases and the V segment lost 1 base, leaving 6 bases of the junction unmatched. CDR1 is SNHLY, CDR2 FYNNEI, per germline. This CDR3 is built from 15 residues. Here the CDR3 reads CASSEEQGLGYGYTF. The CDR3 DNA reads as TGTGCCAGCAGTGAAGAACAGGGGCTAGGCTATGGCTACACCTTC.